Each of the 17 T cell receptor beta chains below was sequenced from the same sample in a study of graft-versus-host responses after intestinal transplantation listed by TCRdb under 2021. Libraries were prepared through the immunoSEQ multiplex PCR assay. TCRdb carries this immuneACCESS record with in-frame sequences only. Its versions omit some clonotypes, under half of them owing to an unresolved V gene in the studies checked, with the rest unexplained. The sample table shows some 25,000 clones, and approximately 93% are seen once. Clones ranked in the top ten supply 0.53% of the sample. Specimen: PBMCs, collected 18 days after transplant. Receptors originate from a human patient who received an intestinal transplant, so some T cells may come from the graft donor.

The chain is built from TRBV25-1 and TRBJ2-7; the D gene is possibly TRBD1 (6 bases). V lost 1 base and J 5 bases, leaving 15 bases between the germline ends. The V gene's germline CDR1 is MGHDK and CDR2 SYGVNS. CDR3 size: 15 residues. CDR3 DNA: TGTGCCAGCAGTGAATTGGGGAACAGGGACCACGAGCAGTACTTC. Translated, it gives CASSELGNRDHEQYF.

This chain joins TRBV10-3 and TRBJ2-3; tentative D call: TRBD2 (7 bases). This CDR3 contains 18 residues. Germline V lookup: CDR1 ENHRY, CDR2 SYGVKD. V was clipped by 0 bases and J by 3 bases, with 19 bases between them. CDR3 in DNA: TGTGCCATCAGTGAGTCGCTGTCGACGGGGGGCCCTACAGATACGCAGTATTTT. Its translation: CAISESLSTGGPTDTQYF.

The chain combines TRBV19 with TRBJ2-7; D gene ambiguous. V lost 6 bases and J lost 5, with 20 bases in between. The germline V gene encodes CDR1 LNHDA and CDR2 SQIVND (reference sequence). The CDR3 sequence is 15 residues long. CDR3 in DNA: TGTGCCAGTAGCTACCGGGTCAATCCGACGGACGAGCAGTACTTC. Amino acid sequence: CASSYRVNPTDEQYF.

J is TRBJ1-1 and V is TRBV6-1; D gene uncertain. The V gene lost 5 bases and the J gene lost 0 bases, with 7 bases spanning the gap. CDR3 length equals 13 residues. Germline V gives CDR1 MNHNS, CDR2 SASEGT. The CDR3 protein is CASSLIMNTEAFF. The CDR3 coding sequence is TGTGCCAGCAGTCTCATAATGAACACTGAAGCTTTCTTT.

The CDR3 loop reads CSVVGAGYEQYF. In DNA form, the CDR3 reads TGCAGCGTTGTCGGGGCCGGCTACGAGCAGTACTTC. V usage is TRBV29-1 and J usage is TRBJ2-7, with D perhaps being TRBD1 or TRBD2 (5 bases each). V lost 4 bases, J lost 3 bases, and 10 bases lay in between. The V gene's germline CDR1 is SQVTM and CDR2 ANQGSEA. The CDR3 covers 12 residues.

The V gene is TRBV10-2, the J gene TRBJ1-2; D possibly corresponds to TRBD1 (6 bases). V was shortened by 10 bases and J by 4 bases, with 19 bases between the two germline ends. The V gene's germline CDR1 is WSHSY and CDR2 SAAADI. This CDR3 region has 14 residues. In nucleotides, the CDR3 is TGCGCCACCCGGGGGCGGACGGAGAGCTATGGCTACACCTTC. This codes for CATRGRTESYGYTF.

The J gene is TRBJ2-4, the V gene TRBV12-5; 13 bases line up with TRBD2. The germline V gene has CDR1 LGHNT and CDR2 FRNRAP. The V and J ends lost 5 bases and 5 bases, in that order; junction bases with no gene match: 9. This CDR3 spans 17 amino acids. CDR3 in amino acids: CASGPGLAGAAENIQYF. The CDR3 DNA reads TGTGCTAGTGGTCCAGGACTAGCGGGGGCCGCAGAAAACATTCAGTACTTC. The full variable domain, with the rest looked up from reference TRBV12-5 and TRBJ2-4, is DARVTQTPRHKVTEMGQEVTMRCQPILGHNTVFWYRQTMMQGLELLAYFRNRAPLDDSGMPKDRFSAEMPDATLATLKIQPSEPRDSAVYFCASGPGLAGAAENIQYFGAGTRLSVL.

The rearrangement links TRBV6-5 to TRBJ2-7; D is unresolved. V was shortened by 0 bases and J by 3 bases, with 12 bases between the two germline ends. Germline V lookup: CDR1 MNHEY, CDR2 SVGAGI. The CDR3 length is 15 residues. CDR3 region: CASSYSISSSYEQYF. The CDR3, as DNA: TGTGCCAGCAGTTACTCGATCTCTTCCAGCTACGAGCAGTACTTC.

The chain employs TRBV7-2 and TRBJ2-7; D unresolved. The CDR3 is 16 amino acids. Trimming shortened V by 1 base and J by 0 bases, and 13 bases separated the two germline ends. The germline gives CDR1 SGHTA, CDR2 FQGNSA. CDR3 residues: CASSLVTGPSSYEQYF. The CDR3 nucleotides are TGTGCCAGCAGCTTAGTAACCGGGCCGAGCTCCTACGAGCAGTACTTC.

The chain uses TRBV9 and TRBJ1-3; 9 nucleotides line up with TRBD1. After removal of 4 bases from V and 7 bases from J, the junction contained 9 bases not matched to a gene. Germline V gene sequence: CDR1 SGDLS, CDR2 YYNGEE. This CDR3 is 15 amino acids long. For the CDR3, the DNA is TGTGCCAGCAGCAAACGGACAGGGGACGGGAACACCATATATTTT. Its translation: CASSKRTGDGNTIYF.

The J gene is TRBJ2-3, the V gene TRBV19; 8 positions agree with TRBD2. The CDR3 spans 16 residues. The V gene's germline CDR1 is LNHDA and CDR2 SQIVND (reference sequence). Trimming took 6 bases from V and 3 from J; bases not matched to a gene: 11. The CDR3 nucleotides read TGTGCCAGTAGGCTCCTCGGGGGGGCTGAGACAGATACGCAGTATTTT. This gives the protein CASRLLGGAETDTQYF.

CDR3 nucleotide sequence: TGCGCCAGCAGCCCCGTCTACAATGAAAAACTGTTTTTT. It codes for CASSPVYNEKLFF. The gene calls are TRBV4-1 and TRBJ1-4; no reliable D call. The CDR3 runs to 13 residues. Germline CDR1 is MGHRA and CDR2 is YSYEKL. Trimming cost V 4 bases and J 5 bases, with 8 bases left between them.

The V and J genes are TRBV4-1 and TRBJ1-2; TRBD1 matches 7 bases. The CDR3 loop spans 13 amino acids. Germline V CDR1 and CDR2: MGHRA, YSYEKL. V dropped 3 bases and J dropped 4; count of bases not matched to a gene: 2. The CDR3: CASSHGTAYGYTF. The CDR3 DNA reads as TGCGCCAGCAGCCACGGGACAGCCTATGGCTACACCTTC.

The chain couples TRBV7-9 to TRBJ1-1; 9 bases match TRBD1. Germline V gives CDR1 SEHNR, CDR2 FQNEAQ (reference sequence). V dropped 5 bases and J dropped 1; count of bases not matched to a gene: 2. The CDR3 consists of 14 residues. This CDR3 reads CASSAGQGNTEAFF. The CDR3 nucleotides are TGTGCCAGCAGCGCGGGACAGGGGAACACTGAAGCTTTCTTT. The complete variable domain, with remaining parts taken from reference TRBV7-9 and TRBJ1-1, reads DTGVSQNPRHKITKRGQNVTFRCDPISEHNRLYWYRQTLGQGPEFLTYFQNEAQLEKSRLLSDRFSAERPKGSFSTLEIQRTEQGDSAMYLCASSAGQGNTEAFFGQGTRLTVV.

V is TRBV6-6 and J is TRBJ1-1; D might be TRBD1 (5 bases). V was clipped by 6 bases and J by 2 bases, with 13 bases between them. CDR1 and CDR2 from the germline V gene are MNHNY and SVGAGI (reference sequence). The CDR3 sequence is 14 residues long. The CDR3 nucleotides read TGTGCCAGCAGCCAAGGGACCGTTAACACTGAAGCTTTCTTT. Translation gives CASSQGTVNTEAFF.

This clone was seen a single time. The chain is built from TRBV7-6 and TRBJ2-3; D call uncertain. The CDR3 is made up of 12 amino acids. Trimming pared 5 bases from V and 2 bases from J, leaving 5 bases between. CDR1 is SGHVS, CDR2 FNYEAQ, per germline. The CDR3 is CASSLPTDTQYF. As DNA, the CDR3 is TGTGCCAGCAGCCTGCCCACAGATACGCAGTATTTT.

This chain uses TRBV2 with TRBJ2-5; a weak D match, TRBD2 (5 bases). Germline-derived CDR1 and CDR2 are SNHLY and FYNNEI. The CDR3 sequence is 17 residues long. Trimming took off 4 bases at V and 2 bases at J, with 20 bases between the two ends. CDR3 bases: TGTGCCAGCAGTGGGGTGGAGATCCTACGGGGTCAAGAGACCCAGTACTTC. Translated, it gives CASSGVEILRGQETQYF.